The clone carrying this T cell receptor beta chain appeared a few times. After constant-region reverse-primer amplification, full-length variable regions underwent semi-nested PCR with Nested Universal Primer A. TCRdb ran MiXCR on the 5' RACE reads and lists one entry per CDR3 protein. The sample carries some 37,000 distinct CDR3 sequences, approximately 17% recorded once. This CDR3 spans 17 amino acids. CDR1 is SEHNR, CDR2 FQNEAQ, per germline (reference sequence). V was pared by 2 bases and J by 7 bases, with 18 bases between. This sequence joins TRBV7-9 and TRBJ1-6, with D maybe TRBD1 (5 bases). This TCR derives from a female donor with breast cancer. Sequencing was carried out using naive CD4+ T cells sorted from a lymph node. Subset meaning: naive CD4+ T cells, CD4+CD45RA+CD25-. The CDR3 loop reads CASSLWRLGLGNSPLHF. The CDR3 coding sequence is TGTGCCAGCAGCTTATGGAGGTTGGGGCTGGGAAATTCACCCCTCCACTTT.